This T cell receptor (beta chain) was found in a study of post-analysis software for immune sequencing data. Unique molecular identifiers featured in each of the TCR beta cDNA libraries. TCRdb used MiXCR to reprocess the PCR reads, holding one entry per CDR3 protein. The repertoire holds fewer than 600,000 distinct CDR3 sequences, with 45% as singletons. This TCR was sampled from a girl under 18 with multiple sclerosis. The sample comprised blood.

CDR3 residues: CASTDVGQVFSGRVDEQFF. The CDR3 DNA is TGTGCCAGCACTGATGTGGGACAGGTTTTCAGCGGGAGGGTCGATGAGCAGTTCTTC. The chain carries TRBV28 and TRBJ2-1; 10 bases fit TRBD2. The CDR3 runs 19 residues. After removal of 7 bases from V and 8 bases from J, the junction contained 23 bases not matched to a gene. Germline V gives CDR1 MDHEN, CDR2 SYDVKM.